Sequencing of this TCR beta chain was carried out in a study of shared clonotypes between healthy human individuals. Study-wide context: With ages of 18 to 49, the donors were a couple of women and a few men. Study observations and caveats: Clonotype sharing levels among donors were expected to vary with sequencing depth.

In regard to this clone: Its target is unknown.

Trimming stripped 3 bases from V and 6 bases from J, with 12 bases between. CDR3 length: 14 residues. Germline V gives CDR1 SGDLS, CDR2 YYNGEE. The table came from immunoSEQ multiplex PCR; TCRdb's copy has only in-frame clones and leaves some out. The sample holds millions of clones; 93% are singletons and the top ten take 1.7%. CD45RO-negative CD8 cells positively selected for CCR7 made up the naive population, which excluded terminally differentiated effector memory CD45RA+ cells. The sequenced material came from naive CD8+ T cells from PBMCs. The rearrangement links TRBV9 to TRBJ2-2; possibly TRBD1 for D (5 bases). The clonotype originates from a man aged 18 to 29 in good health. Some clones in this sample may be carry-over from other donors' samples. CDR3 DNA sequence: TGTGCCAGCAGCGCCTATCCAGGGCCCGGGGAGCTGTTTTTT. Its translation: CASSAYPGPGELFF.